Shown below are 17 T cell receptor beta chains from a single sample sequenced in a study of OX40 agonist ivuxolimab in advanced cancers. Library generation was performed with the immunoSEQ multiplex PCR assay. The clones in this table, taken by TCRdb from immuneACCESS, are in-frame only. Not every clone is retained; where verified, under half of the shortfall comes from an unresolved V gene, and the cause of the rest is unknown. Across this sample there are approximately 63,000 clones, with 80% to 90% seen only once. The ten biggest clones cover 5.5% to 6.5% of the sample. Sequenced here: CD4+ or CD8+ T cells sorted from blood, sampled in a trial of the OX40 agonist ivuxolimab. These TCRs come from an adult with an advanced solid tumor such as melanoma, head and neck, liver or kidney cancer.

CDR3 bases: TGTGCCAGCAGTCTCAGGACAGGGATCTATGGCTACACCTTC. Translating gives CASSLRTGIYGYTF. The chain joins TRBV28 to TRBJ1-2; 8 bases align to TRBD1. Germline V lookup: CDR1 MDHEN, CDR2 SYDVKM. This CDR3 region has 14 residues. The junction had 6 bases not matched to a gene; V was cut back by 5 bases and J by 4 bases.

The chain carries TRBV5-1 and TRBJ1-1; TRBD1 matches 7 bases. The CDR3 runs to 13 residues. Trimming at V came to 2 bases and at J to 4 bases, leaving 2 bases not matched to a gene. Germline-derived CDR1 and CDR2 are SGHRS and YFSETQ. CDR3 in amino acids: CASSLGGITEAFF. The CDR3 DNA is TGCGCCAGCAGCTTAGGGGGCATCACTGAAGCTTTCTTT.

This sequence joins TRBV19 and TRBJ1-5, with a weak D call TRBD1 (5 bases). Germline CDR1 is LNHDA and CDR2 is SQIVND (reference sequence). Trimming stripped 0 bases from V and 7 bases from J, with 13 bases between. CDR3 size: 15 residues. The CDR3 spells CASSIDQRAGQPQHF. CDR3 nucleotide sequence: TGTGCCAGTAGTATAGATCAGAGGGCAGGGCAGCCCCAGCATTTT.

J is TRBJ1-1 and V is TRBV6-1; D gene uncertain. This CDR3 has 17 residues. Germline-derived CDR1 and CDR2 are MNHNS and SASEGT. The V gene lost 4 bases and the J gene lost 0 bases, with 18 bases spanning the gap. Written as DNA, the CDR3 is TGTGCCAGCAGTGCCTCGTATCCCCGTAGGTTGAACACTGAAGCTTTCTTT. Translation: CASSASYPRRLNTEAFF.

V gene TRBV9 combines with J gene TRBJ2-1, with no clear D. The V end was cut by 3 bases, the J end by 6 bases, with 13 bases between. This CDR3 is 14 amino acids long. Germline V gene data show CDR1 as SGDLS and CDR2 as YYNGEE. This chain's CDR3 is CASSENPGPNEQFF. The CDR3 nucleotides read TGTGCCAGCAGCGAAAACCCAGGCCCCAATGAGCAGTTCTTC.

The V and J genes are TRBV27 and TRBJ2-7, with a weak D call TRBD2 (6 bases). The CDR3 consists of 14 residues. V lost 2 bases to trimming and J lost 4 bases, with 12 bases between them. Germline V gene data show CDR1 as MNHEY and CDR2 as SMNVEV (reference sequence). This CDR3 is CASSLQGTAYEQYF. CDR3 DNA sequence: TGTGCCAGCAGTTTACAAGGGACTGCATACGAGCAGTACTTC.

In this sample, this clone turned up once. J is TRBJ2-3 and V is TRBV27; TRBD1 matches 7 bases. The CDR3 consists of 15 residues. With V trimmed by 7 bases and J by 4 bases, 11 bases remained unmatched. CDR1 is MNHEY and CDR2 is SMNVEV in the germline V gene (reference sequence). Here the CDR3 DNA reads TGTGCCAGCAACACAGTCCGGGACAGTCCAGATACGCAGTATTTT. Translating gives CASNTVRDSPDTQYF.

The chain links TRBV5-1 to TRBJ2-3; D is perhaps TRBD2 (6 bases). The CDR3 runs to 16 residues. With 7 bases removed from V and 2 bases from J, the gap between germline ends came to 20 bases. Germline V gene lookup returns CDR1 SGHRS and CDR2 YFSETQ. CDR3 residues: CASEYSTSLTTDTQYF. In DNA, the CDR3 is TGCGCCAGCGAGTACAGTACTAGCCTTACCACAGATACGCAGTATTTT.

The rearrangement links TRBV7-6 to TRBJ2-5; 8 nucleotides match TRBD1. The CDR3 contains 14 residues. The V and J ends lost 5 bases and 3 bases, in that order; junction bases with no gene match: 5. Germline V gene sequence: CDR1 SGHVS, CDR2 FNYEAQ. CDR3 DNA sequence: TGTGCCAGCAGCGAGGACAGGGCTGAAGAGACCCAGTACTTC. It translates to CASSEDRAEETQYF. Looking up the rest from reference TRBV7-6 and TRBJ2-5 gives the full variable domain: GAGVSQSPRYKVTKRGQDVALRCDPISGHVSLYWYRQALGQGPEFLTYFNYEAQQDKSGLPNDRFSAERPEGSISTLTIQRTEQRDSAMYRCASSEDRAEETQYFGPGTRLLVL.

V is TRBV28 and J is TRBJ2-4; 7 nucleotides align to TRBD2. CDR3 size: 16 residues. V shed 4 bases and J 1 base; nucleotides not matched to a gene: 7. The V gene's germline CDR1 is MDHEN and CDR2 SYDVKM. This CDR3 reads CASSSSAGKAKNIQYF. The CDR3 DNA follows: TGTGCCAGCAGTTCTTCAGCGGGAAAGGCCAAAAACATTCAGTACTTC.

This clone showed up just once. The chain recombines TRBV7-9 with TRBJ2-3; D not resolved. Germline CDR1 and CDR2: SEHNR and FQNEAQ (reference sequence). The CDR3 sequence is 12 residues long. Trimming stripped 5 bases from V and 2 bases from J, with 5 bases between. The CDR3 sequence: CASSLLTDTQYF. The DNA of the CDR3 is TGTGCCAGCAGCCTTCTCACAGATACGCAGTATTTT.

The chain employs TRBV19 and TRBJ2-7; no definite D call. V was pared by 5 bases and J by 6 bases, with 8 bases between. The CDR3 spans 11 residues. From germline, CDR1 is LNHDA and CDR2 SQIVND (reference sequence). The CDR3 protein is CASSDPGEQYF. As DNA, the CDR3 is TGTGCCAGTAGTGATCCGGGCGAGCAGTACTTC.

V gene TRBV7-9 combines with J gene TRBJ1-1, with D hard to call. The V and J ends lost 6 bases and 0 bases respectively, with 14 bases between them. This CDR3 has 15 amino acids. CDR1 and CDR2 (germline): SEHNR, FQNEAQ (reference sequence). DNA for the CDR3: TGTGCCAGCAGTATAGATTACACAGTGAACACTGAAGCTTTCTTT. Translating gives CASSIDYTVNTEAFF.

This chain links TRBV20-1 with TRBJ1-3; D ambiguous. Germline V gives CDR1 DFQATT, CDR2 SNEGSKA (reference sequence). This CDR3 comprises 11 residues. V was pared by 6 bases and J by 15 bases, with 18 bases between. In nucleotides, the CDR3 is TGCAGTGCCCTCGAGTCGAGGAAAGAATATTTT. The encoded protein is CSALESRKEYF.

V usage is TRBV6-5 and J usage is TRBJ2-1; D remains ambiguous. V lost 7 bases and J lost 4, with 8 bases in between. In germline, CDR1 is MNHEY, CDR2 SVGAGI. There are 12 residues in the CDR3. CDR3 nucleotide sequence: TGTGCCAGCACCTCAATTTACAATGAGCAGTTCTTC. It codes for CASTSIYNEQFF.

In this sample, this clone turned up once. This sequence joins TRBV28 and TRBJ2-4, with D possibly TRBD2 on 5 matching bases. The V and J ends lost 5 bases and 6 bases respectively, with 11 bases between them. Germline CDR1 and CDR2: MDHEN and SYDVKM. CDR3 length equals 13 residues. DNA for the CDR3: TGTGCCAGCAGTCACTTAGCGAGAAACATTCAGTACTTC. This sequence encodes CASSHLARNIQYF.

V is TRBV4-3 and J is TRBJ1-1; D is uncertain. Trimming cost V 1 base and J 1 base, with 4 bases left between them. Germline CDR1 reads LGHNA; CDR2 reads YSLEER. The CDR3 is made up of 13 amino acids. The CDR3 DNA is TGCGCCAGCAGCCAAGTCTCGAACACTGAAGCTTTCTTT. Its translation is CASSQVSNTEAFF.